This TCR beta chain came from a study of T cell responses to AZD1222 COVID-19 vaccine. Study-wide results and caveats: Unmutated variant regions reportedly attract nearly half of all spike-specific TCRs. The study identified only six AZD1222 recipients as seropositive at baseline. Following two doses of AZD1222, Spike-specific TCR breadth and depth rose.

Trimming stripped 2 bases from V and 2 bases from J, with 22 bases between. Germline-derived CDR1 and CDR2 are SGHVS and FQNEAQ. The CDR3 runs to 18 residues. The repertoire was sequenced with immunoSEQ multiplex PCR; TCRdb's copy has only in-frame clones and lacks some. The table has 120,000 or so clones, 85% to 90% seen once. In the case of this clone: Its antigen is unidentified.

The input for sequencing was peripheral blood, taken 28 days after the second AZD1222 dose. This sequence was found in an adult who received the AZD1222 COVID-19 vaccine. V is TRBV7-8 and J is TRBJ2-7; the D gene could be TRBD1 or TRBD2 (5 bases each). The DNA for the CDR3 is TGTGCCAGCAGCTTACCCCGCACCCGGGACGGAAGCCCCTACGAGCAGTACTTC. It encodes CASSLPRTRDGSPYEQYF.